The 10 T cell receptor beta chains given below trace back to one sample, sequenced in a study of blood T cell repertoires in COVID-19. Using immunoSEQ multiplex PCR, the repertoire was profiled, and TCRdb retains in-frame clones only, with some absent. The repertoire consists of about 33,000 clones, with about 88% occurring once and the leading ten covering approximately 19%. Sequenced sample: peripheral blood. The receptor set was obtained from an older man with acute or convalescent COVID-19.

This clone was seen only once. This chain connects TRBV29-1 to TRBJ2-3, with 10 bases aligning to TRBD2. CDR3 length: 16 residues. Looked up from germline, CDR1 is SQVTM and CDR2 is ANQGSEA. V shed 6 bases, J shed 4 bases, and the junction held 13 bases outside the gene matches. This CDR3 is CSVGRVASGSSDTQYF. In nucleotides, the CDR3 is TGCAGCGTCGGAAGAGTAGCTAGCGGGAGTTCAGATACGCAGTATTTT.

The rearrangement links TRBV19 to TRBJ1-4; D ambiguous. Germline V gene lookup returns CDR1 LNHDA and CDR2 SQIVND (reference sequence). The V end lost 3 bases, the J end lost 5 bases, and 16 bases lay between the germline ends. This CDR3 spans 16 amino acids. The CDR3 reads CASSIATGIGNEKLFF. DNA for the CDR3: TGTGCCAGTAGTATCGCGACCGGGATCGGGAATGAAAAACTGTTTTTT.

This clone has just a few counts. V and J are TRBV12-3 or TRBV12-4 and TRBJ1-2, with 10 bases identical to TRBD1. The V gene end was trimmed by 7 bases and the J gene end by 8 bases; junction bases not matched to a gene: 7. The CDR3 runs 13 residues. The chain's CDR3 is CASTWDRGYGYTF. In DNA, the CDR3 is TGTGCCAGCACCTGGGACAGGGGATACGGCTACACCTTC.

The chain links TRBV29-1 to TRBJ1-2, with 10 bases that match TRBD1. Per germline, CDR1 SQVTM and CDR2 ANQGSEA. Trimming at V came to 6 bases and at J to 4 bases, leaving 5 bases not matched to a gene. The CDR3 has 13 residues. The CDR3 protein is CSVGTGAVYGYTF. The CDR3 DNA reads TGCAGCGTGGGGACAGGGGCCGTCTATGGCTACACCTTC.

CDR3 DNA sequence: TGTGCCAGCAGCTTAAATGCCGTAGCGAACACCGGGGAGCTGTTTTTT. Translation gives CASSLNAVANTGELFF. The chain carries TRBV7-3 and TRBJ2-2; no clear D gene. From germline, CDR1 is SGHTA and CDR2 FQGTGA. The V gene lost 1 base and the J gene lost 0 bases, with 9 bases spanning the gap. The CDR3 has 16 residues. Filled out from reference TRBV7-3 and TRBJ2-2, the complete variable domain reads GAGVSQTPSNKVTEKGKYVELRCDPISGHTALYWYRQSLGQGPEFLIYFQGTGAADDSGLPNDRFFAVRPEGSVSTLKIQRTERGDSAVYLCASSLNAVANTGELFFGEGSRLTVL.

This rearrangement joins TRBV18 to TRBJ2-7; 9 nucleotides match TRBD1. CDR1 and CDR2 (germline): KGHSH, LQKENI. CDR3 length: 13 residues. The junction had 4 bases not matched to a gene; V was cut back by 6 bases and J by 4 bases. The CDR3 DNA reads TGTGCCAGCTCGCCGACAGGGGGATACGAGCAGTACTTC. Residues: CASSPTGGYEQYF.

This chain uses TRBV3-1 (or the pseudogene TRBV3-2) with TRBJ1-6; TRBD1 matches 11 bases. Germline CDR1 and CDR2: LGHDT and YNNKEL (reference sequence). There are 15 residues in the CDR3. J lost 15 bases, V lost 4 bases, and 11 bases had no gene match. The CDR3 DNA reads TGTGCCAGCAGCCCTCCGGGACAGGGGGTTTCTCACCTCCACTTT. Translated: CASSPPGQGVSHLHF.

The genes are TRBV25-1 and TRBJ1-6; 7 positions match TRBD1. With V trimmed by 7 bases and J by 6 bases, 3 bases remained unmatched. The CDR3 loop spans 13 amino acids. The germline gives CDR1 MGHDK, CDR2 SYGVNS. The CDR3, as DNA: TGTGCCAGCACGGGACAGATTAATTCACCCCTCCACTTT. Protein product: CASTGQINSPLHF.

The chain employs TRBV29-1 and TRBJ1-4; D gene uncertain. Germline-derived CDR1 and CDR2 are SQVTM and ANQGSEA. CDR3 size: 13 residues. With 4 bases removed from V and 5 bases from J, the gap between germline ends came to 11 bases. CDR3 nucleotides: TGCAGCGTTGGCCTGGGAGAGAATGAAAAACTGTTTTTT. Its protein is CSVGLGENEKLFF.

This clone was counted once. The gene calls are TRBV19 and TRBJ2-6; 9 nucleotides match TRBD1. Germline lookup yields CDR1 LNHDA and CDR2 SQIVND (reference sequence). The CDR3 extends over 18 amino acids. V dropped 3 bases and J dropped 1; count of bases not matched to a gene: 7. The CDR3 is CASSIRGQGGSGANVLTF. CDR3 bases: TGTGCCAGTAGTATCCGGGGACAGGGCGGGTCTGGGGCCAACGTCCTGACTTTC.